Following are 10 T cell receptor beta chains from one sample sequenced in a study of cytomegalovirus exposure and HLA in healthy donors (dated by TCRdb to 2016 to 2017). Library prep was done by the immunoSEQ multiplex PCR assay. The multiplex PCR relied on a mix of 60 forward primers for TCR Vbeta segments and 13 reverse primers for TCR Jbeta segments. This immuneACCESS table, as held by TCRdb, lists in-frame sequences with V and J called but not all clones. Of the missing ones, under half trace to an unresolved V gene in checked studies; the others have no known cause. In this sample the table shows some 90,000 clones, approximately 74% of which occur a single time. 14% of the sample rests with the top ten. Material: PBMCs. All receptors derive from a woman in her 70s in good health and CMV-seropositive.

The chain joins TRBV6-1 to TRBJ2-7; tentative D call: TRBD1 (6 bases). Germline-derived CDR1 and CDR2 are MNHNS and SASEGT. This CDR3 comprises 13 residues. V was pared by 7 bases and J by 2 bases, with 12 bases between. CDR3 in DNA: TGTGCCAGCACTGCAGGACAGACCTACGAGCAGTACTTC. Translating it yields CASTAGQTYEQYF.

A single count supports this clone. The chain recombines TRBV5-1 with TRBJ2-1; D not resolved. The V gene's germline CDR1 is SGHRS and CDR2 YFSETQ. V gave up 0 bases and J gave up 3 bases, with 10 bases separating them. CDR3 length: 15 amino acids. CDR3 amino acids: CASSLARRVYNEQFF. CDR3 bases: TGCGCCAGCAGCTTGGCCAGGCGAGTCTACAATGAGCAGTTCTTC.

This chain joins TRBV5-4 and TRBJ1-2; D is unresolved. This CDR3 spans 14 amino acids. Germline loops: CDR1 SGHNT, CDR2 YYREEE (reference sequence). With 5 bases removed from V and 0 bases from J, the gap between germline ends came to 11 bases. The CDR3 DNA reads TGTGCCAGCAGTCTAAATCGTGCTAACTATGGCTACACCTTC. Its protein is CASSLNRANYGYTF.

This clone has only a few counts. The rearrangement links TRBV4-1 to TRBJ2-4; D remains ambiguous. Germline CDR1 reads MGHRA; CDR2 reads YSYEKL. The CDR3 totals 14 residues. The V end lost 8 bases, the J end lost 3 bases, and 14 bases lay between the germline ends. In DNA form, the CDR3 reads TGCGCCAGCGGAGACGCCAGCCGCAAAAACATTCAGTACTTC. Amino acid sequence: CASGDASRKNIQYF.

This rearrangement joins TRBV4-3 to TRBJ1-5; possibly TRBD1 for D (5 bases). CDR1 and CDR2 (germline): LGHNA, YSLEER. This CDR3 comprises 14 residues. Trimming stripped 2 bases from V and 5 bases from J, with 10 bases between. CDR3 in amino acids: CASSQTGLDQPQHF. The CDR3, as DNA: TGCGCCAGCAGCCAAACAGGTCTCGATCAGCCCCAGCATTTT.

The chain recombines TRBV5-4 with TRBJ2-1, with D perhaps matching TRBD1 (5 bases). The CDR3 has 14 residues. CDR1 and CDR2 (germline): SGHNT, YYREEE (reference sequence). Trimming removed 0 bases at V and 7 bases at J, with 11 bases between. DNA of the CDR3: TGTGCCAGCAGCTTGGATCCAGGGCGGAATGAGCAGTTCTTC. It translates to CASSLDPGRNEQFF.

This clone came up a few times. The chain has TRBV6-5 and TRBJ2-7; 7 bases fit TRBD1. CDR1 is MNHEY and CDR2 is SVGAGI in the germline V gene. V lost 2 bases, J lost 6 bases, and 7 bases stayed unmatched. The CDR3 consists of 14 residues. CDR3 protein: CASSYEQGGLEQYF. As DNA, the CDR3 is TGTGCCAGCAGTTACGAACAAGGGGGCCTCGAGCAGTACTTC.

V and J are TRBV5-4 and TRBJ1-4; the D gene is possibly TRBD1 (5 bases). Germline CDR1 reads SGHNT; CDR2 reads YYREEE (reference sequence). Trimming left V 4 bases short and J 7 bases short, with 14 bases between. This CDR3 spans 14 amino acids. CDR3 bases: TGTGCCAGCAGCGCGGGGCAGACCACTGAAAAACTGTTTTTT. This sequence encodes CASSAGQTTEKLFF.

The count of this clone is one. J is TRBJ2-1 and V is TRBV7-2; weak D call: TRBD2 (7 bases). There are 15 residues in the CDR3. Germline CDR1 SGHTA, CDR2 FQGNSA. Trimming took off 5 bases at V and 7 bases at J, with 18 bases between the two ends. CDR3 sequence (DNA): TGTGCCAGCAGCCCGGGGGGCCTAGGTCGGAATGAGCAGTTCTTC. Amino acid sequence: CASSPGGLGRNEQFF.

This clone was found a few times. The chain employs TRBV11-2 and TRBJ1-2, with D maybe TRBD1 (6 bases). Germline V gives CDR1 SGHAT, CDR2 FQNNGV. This CDR3 is 11 amino acids long. The V end was cut by 3 bases, the J end by 8 bases, with 7 bases between. The CDR3 protein is CASSFRGGYTF. DNA of the CDR3: TGTGCCAGCAGCTTCAGGGGAGGCTACACCTTC.